Sequencing of this T cell receptor beta chain was carried out in a study of cytomegalovirus exposure and HLA in healthy donors. The wider study: Across 300 to 400 genotyped donors, around 82% landed in the Caucasian-associated ancestry cluster.

Overall study findings and caveats: It was likely that a cluster of highly shared sequence variants was a sequencing artifact.

As to this clone: The antigen is not known.

60 Vbeta and 13 Jbeta primers were used in PCR. The repertoire was sequenced with immunoSEQ multiplex PCR; TCRdb's copy has only in-frame clones and lacks some. The sample holds about 60,000 clones, approximately 79% seen once. This CDR3 has 14 amino acids. V was pared by 4 bases and J by 2 bases, with 2 bases of the junction left unmatched. CDR1 SGHTA and CDR2 FQGNSA come from the germline V gene. The clonotype originates from a woman aged 25 to 39 in good health and CMV-seronegative. Sequenced input: PBMCs. This sequence joins TRBV7-2 and TRBJ2-1; 7 bases map to TRBD2. In nucleotides, the CDR3 is TGTGCCAGCAGCTCCGGGACTACCTACAATGAGCAGTTCTTC. Its protein is CASSSGTTYNEQFF.